This TCR beta chain was captured by sequencing in a study of cytomegalovirus exposure and HLA in healthy donors. This CDR3 is 15 amino acids long. Germline V lookup: CDR1 MNHNY, CDR2 SVGAGI (reference sequence). Trimming removed 6 bases from V and 5 bases from J, with 20 bases in between. The PCR was carried out with 60 Vbeta primers and 13 Jbeta primers. The repertoire was sequenced with immunoSEQ multiplex PCR; TCRdb's copy has only in-frame clones and lacks some. The profile shows 75,000 to 100,000 clones, 6% to 9% of them singletons. The clonotype was recovered from a man aged 50 to 60 in good health and CMV-seronegative. This chain links TRBV6-6 with TRBJ2-7; TRBD1 might be the D (6 bases). Sequencing was carried out using PBMCs. The CDR3 region is CASSPDRSQFNEQYF. In DNA form, the CDR3 reads TGTGCCAGCAGCCCGGACAGAAGCCAATTCAACGAGCAGTACTTC.